Listed below are T cell receptor beta chains from one sample, sequenced in a study of regulatory T cells in long-lasting Graves disease. One entry per CDR3 protein results from TCRdb running MiXCR on the multiplex PCR reads. The repertoire holds 400,000 to 450,000 distinct CDR3 sequences, about a quarter seen once, with around 26% in the top ten. Sequenced here: peripheral blood mononuclear cells (PBMCs), sampled when the disease was refractory, from a patient treated with antithyroid drugs. Receptor source: a female donor with Graves disease. The CDR3 runs from the conserved cysteine through the conserved F or W. D genes are given only for firm matches. Where a row states a size, it is once, few, many or the class of an expanded clone; other rows omit it.

d_gene: .; j_gene: TRBJ2-7; v_gene: TRBV5-6; abundance: few; CDR3aa: CASSLMVGGEQYF; CDR3nt: TGTGCCAGCAGCTTGATGGTAGGGGGCGAGCAGTACTTC
d_gene: TRBD2; j_gene: TRBJ2-5; v_gene: TRBV20-1; abundance: .; CDR3aa: CSASSVAGEETQYF; CDR3nt: TGCAGTGCTAGTTCGGTAGCGGGGGAAGAGACCCAGTACTTC
d_gene: TRBD2; j_gene: TRBJ2-3; v_gene: TRBV7-3; abundance: .; CDR3aa: CASSPLAGHTTDTQYF; CDR3nt: TGTGCCAGCAGCCCATTAGCGGGACATACCACAGATACGCAGTATTTT
d_gene: .; j_gene: TRBJ2-1; v_gene: TRBV10-3; abundance: few; CDR3aa: CAIRREAGGNEQFF; CDR3nt: TGTGCCATCAGAAGGGAGGCCGGGGGCAATGAGCAGTTCTTC
d_gene: .; j_gene: TRBJ1-5; v_gene: TRBV6-2/TRBV6-3; abundance: .; CDR3aa: CASSYDRRGRTQPQHF; CDR3nt: TGTGCCAGCAGTTACGATCGCAGGGGCCGGACTCAGCCCCAGCATTTT
d_gene: .; j_gene: TRBJ2-7; v_gene: TRBV13; abundance: .; CDR3aa: CASSTQPWEQYF; CDR3nt: TGTGCCAGCAGCACACAGCCCTGGGAGCAGTACTTC
d_gene: .; j_gene: TRBJ2-6; v_gene: TRBV7-3; abundance: few; CDR3aa: CASSPQSSGANVLTF; CDR3nt: TGTGCCAGCAGCCCACAAAGCTCTGGGGCCAACGTCCTGACTTTC
d_gene: .; j_gene: TRBJ2-2; v_gene: TRBV6-1; abundance: .; CDR3aa: CASIPVGRDTGELFF; CDR3nt: TGTGCCAGCATCCCGGTGGGCCGGGACACCGGGGAGCTGTTTTTT
d_gene: .; j_gene: TRBJ1-2; v_gene: TRBV2; abundance: many; CDR3aa: CASSEGAFYGYTF; CDR3nt: TGTGCCAGCAGTGAAGGGGCATTCTATGGCTACACCTTC
d_gene: TRBD2; j_gene: TRBJ2-1; v_gene: TRBV30; abundance: .; CDR3aa: CAWSFGAGSEQFF; CDR3nt: TGTGCCTGGAGTTTTGGAGCGGGATCTGAGCAGTTCTTC
d_gene: TRBD2; j_gene: TRBJ2-7; v_gene: TRBV29-1; abundance: many; CDR3aa: CSVVPSGGSYYEQYF; CDR3nt: TGCAGCGTTGTACCATCCGGGGGGTCCTACTACGAGCAGTACTTC
d_gene: .; j_gene: TRBJ2-7; v_gene: TRBV20-1; abundance: few; CDR3aa: CSAAPVYEQYF; CDR3nt: TGCAGTGCCGCGCCAGTTTACGAGCAGTACTTC
d_gene: .; j_gene: TRBJ1-4; v_gene: TRBV27; abundance: few; CDR3aa: CASTPSGGLGEKLFF; CDR3nt: TGTGCCAGCACCCCATCGGGGGGGCTGGGTGAAAAACTGTTTTTT
d_gene: TRBD1; j_gene: TRBJ2-7; v_gene: TRBV20-1; abundance: .; CDR3aa: CSATRDRGVYEQYF; CDR3nt: TGCAGTGCTACCCGGGACAGGGGGGTTTACGAGCAGTACTTC
d_gene: TRBD1; j_gene: TRBJ1-6; v_gene: TRBV30; abundance: .; CDR3aa: CAWSGPGQRYNSPLHF; CDR3nt: TGTGCCTGGAGTGGCCCGGGACAGAGGTATAATTCACCCCTCCACTTT
d_gene: TRBD2; j_gene: TRBJ2-4; v_gene: TRBV19; abundance: .; CDR3aa: CASSPGLAASPAKNIQYF; CDR3nt: TGTGCCAGTAGCCCGGGACTAGCGGCCTCTCCAGCCAAAAACATTCAGTACTTC